These T cell receptor beta chains were read from a single sample in a study of beta chain features in type 1 diabetes. Libraries were prepared by immunoSEQ multiplex PCR; TCRdb keeps only in-frame clonotypes and omits some of them. The table has roughly 350,000 clones, 9.6% seen once; the top ten hold approximately 0.6%. Sequenced sample: central memory CD4+ T cells from blood. The receptors were gathered from a man under 40 with type 1 diabetes. Both conserved end residues are part of each CDR3. D genes are given only for firm matches. Size is stated for part of the rows, as once, few or many counts, or as a class when the clone is expanded.

d_call	clone_size	v_call	j_call	cdr3_aa	cdr3_nt
NA	few	TRBV30	TRBJ1-2	CAWTRAGPYGYTF	TGTGCCTGGACCCGAGCGGGGCCGTATGGCTACACCTTC
TRBD1	NA	TRBV30	TRBJ1-1	CAWYTTGTGTEAFF	TGTGCCTGGTACACCACCGGGACAGGGACTGAAGCTTTCTTT
NA	NA	TRBV7-6	TRBJ2-7	CASSYQAGEAYEQYF	TGTGCCAGCAGCTATCAGGCAGGGGAGGCCTACGAGCAGTACTTC
NA	few	TRBV28	TRBJ1-1	CASEQGNTEAFF	TGTGCCAGCGAACAGGGGAACACTGAAGCTTTCTTT
TRBD1	NA	TRBV7-9	TRBJ2-3	CASSVAGGADTQYF	TGTGCCAGCAGCGTCGCAGGGGGCGCAGATACGCAGTATTTT
NA	many	TRBV29-1	TRBJ2-3	CSVELGGADTQYF	TGCAGCGTTGAATTGGGGGGCGCAGATACGCAGTATTTT
TRBD1	NA	TRBV5-8	TRBJ2-7	CASSLSGGGYEQYF	TGTGCCAGCAGCTTGTCAGGGGGCGGCTACGAGCAGTACTTC
TRBD1	NA	TRBV27	TRBJ1-2	CASRPTGARGGYTF	TGTGCCAGCAGACCAACAGGGGCAAGGGGAGGCTACACCTTC
NA	NA	TRBV4-1	TRBJ1-1	CASSHNRQNIQAFF	TGCGCCAGCAGCCATAACCGACAGAATATCCAAGCTTTCTTT
NA	NA	TRBV6-5	TRBJ2-5	CASSWTEQETQYF	TGCGCCAGCAGTTGGACTGAACAAGAGACCCAGTACTTC
NA	few	TRBV5-6	TRBJ1-3	CASSLLSDLRNTIYF	TGTGCCAGCAGCTTGTTGTCGGATCTTCGAAACACCATATATTTT
TRBD2	NA	TRBV11-2	TRBJ2-7	CASSLEGGSSYEQYF	TGTGCCAGCAGCTTAGAAGGCGGGAGCTCCTACGAGCAGTACTTC
TRBD2	NA	TRBV4-2	TRBJ2-5	CASSPRTREGRETQYF	TGTGCCAGCAGCCCCCGCACGCGGGAGGGACGGGAGACCCAGTACTTC
NA	NA	TRBV7-7	TRBJ2-7	CASSPSGGNLYEQYF	TGTGCCAGCAGCCCTAGTGGGGGAAACCTTTACGAGCAGTACTTC
TRBD1	NA	TRBV11-1	TRBJ1-2	CASSLAGGGADYGYTF	TGTGCCAGCAGCTTAGCAGGAGGGGGCGCGGACTATGGCTACACCTTC
TRBD1	few	TRBV6-5	TRBJ1-2	CASSPGQGRYGYTF	TGTGCCAGCAGCCCCGGACAGGGGAGATATGGCTACACCTTC
NA	NA	TRBV28	TRBJ2-3	CASVRADTQYF	TGTGCCAGCGTCAGGGCAGATACGCAGTATTTT
TRBD1	few	TRBV5-6	TRBJ2-3	CASSWWTGGLTDTQYF	TGTGCCAGCAGCTGGTGGACAGGGGGCCTCACAGATACGCAGTATTTT
NA	NA	TRBV15	TRBJ2-3	CATSTGEHQSTDTQYF	TGTGCCACCAGCACTGGGGAGCATCAAAGCACAGATACGCAGTATTTT
TRBD1	NA	TRBV5-1	TRBJ1-1	CASSFLQGGEAFF	TGCGCCAGCAGCTTCCTTCAGGGGGGTGAAGCTTTCTTT
TRBD1	NA	TRBV7-8	TRBJ2-7	CASSQGGRAPEQYF	TGTGCCAGCAGCCAAGGGGGCAGGGCCCCCGAGCAGTACTTC
TRBD1	NA	TRBV7-3	TRBJ2-1	CASSQSASAGGGNEQFF	TGTGCCAGCAGCCAATCCGCCTCGGCAGGGGGCGGAAATGAGCAGTTCTTC
TRBD1	many	TRBV9	TRBJ2-2	CASSPGQGAGELFF	TGTGCCAGCAGCCCGGGACAGGGGGCCGGGGAGCTGTTTTTT
NA	NA	TRBV4-3	TRBJ2-7	CASSQDIIGAYEQYF	TGCGCCAGCAGCCAAGATATAATCGGAGCCTACGAGCAGTACTTC
TRBD1	few	TRBV6-1	TRBJ2-4	CASSGQGPNIQYF	TGTGCCAGCAGCGGACAGGGTCCGAACATTCAGTACTTC
NA	many	TRBV28	TRBJ1-1	CASSSGHYTEAFF	TGTGCCAGCAGTTCCGGACATTACACTGAAGCTTTCTTT
TRBD1	NA	TRBV7-9	TRBJ1-5	CASSRTTGGYGNQPQHF	TGTGCCAGCAGCCGGACTACAGGGGGCTACGGCAATCAGCCCCAGCATTTT
TRBD2	few	TRBV5-4	TRBJ2-1	CASSLGGRIDEQFF	TGTGCCAGCAGCTTGGGCGGGAGGATCGATGAGCAGTTCTTC
NA	NA	TRBV11-2	TRBJ2-3	CASSLNDLYTDTQYF	TGTGCCAGCAGCTTAAACGACCTATACACAGATACGCAGTATTTT
NA	few	TRBV4-3	TRBJ1-5	CASSQERNQPQHF	TGCGCCAGCAGCCAAGAACGCAATCAGCCCCAGCATTTT
NA	NA	TRBV7-8	TRBJ1-1	CASSFSVINTEAFF	TGTGCCAGCAGCTTCAGCGTGATCAACACTGAAGCTTTCTTT
NA	NA	TRBV10-3	TRBJ1-4	CAISGTATNEKLFF	TGTGCCATCAGTGGGACAGCAACTAATGAAAAACTGTTTTTT
NA	NA	TRBV27	TRBJ1-5	CASRDGQGQPQHF	TGTGCCAGCAGGGACGGCCAAGGTCAGCCCCAGCATTTT
NA	few	TRBV7-8	TRBJ2-2	CASSSQQGATGELFF	TGTGCCAGCAGCTCGCAACAGGGCGCCACCGGGGAGCTGTTTTTT
NA	NA	TRBV18	TRBJ1-1	CASSPSARDTEAFF	TGTGCCAGCTCACCCAGCGCAAGGGACACTGAAGCTTTCTTT
NA	NA	TRBV6-4	TRBJ1-1	CASSPGSRAFF	TGTGCCAGCAGCCCCGGGTCCAGGGCTTTCTTT
TRBD2	few	TRBV11-2	TRBJ2-1	CASSSLAGGSYNEQFF	TGTGCCAGCAGCTCCTTAGCGGGAGGCTCCTACAATGAGCAGTTCTTC
TRBD1	few	TRBV15	TRBJ2-5	CATSRVGQGEETQYF	TGTGCCACCAGCAGAGTTGGACAGGGGGAAGAGACCCAGTACTTC
NA	many	TRBV29-1	TRBJ1-2	CSVELGYGYTF	TGCAGCGTTGAATTGGGCTATGGCTACACCTTC
NA	few	TRBV18	TRBJ2-7	CASSPQQGFHEQYF	TGTGCCAGCTCACCGCAACAGGGTTTCCACGAGCAGTACTTC
TRBD1	NA	TRBV30	TRBJ1-1	CARKGAGGNTEAFF	TGTGCCCGCAAAGGGGCAGGGGGTAACACTGAAGCTTTCTTT
NA	many	TRBV14	TRBJ2-2	CASSQNTYTGELFF	TGTGCCAGCAGCCAGAACACATACACCGGGGAGCTGTTTTTT
TRBD1	few	TRBV5-4	TRBJ1-1	CASRNRGGNTEAFF	TGTGCCAGCAGGAACAGGGGGGGGAACACTGAAGCTTTCTTT
TRBD1	many	TRBV6-6	TRBJ2-7	CASRGQGKNYEQYF	TGTGCCAGCAGGGGACAGGGTAAAAACTACGAGCAGTACTTC
TRBD2	few	TRBV6-1	TRBJ2-1	CASSESFGGLAGYNEQFF	TGTGCCAGCAGTGAATCGTTCGGGGGACTAGCGGGATACAATGAGCAGTTCTTC
NA	NA	TRBV7-2	TRBJ2-4	CASTSWGYIQYF	TGTGCCAGCACCTCCTGGGGGTACATTCAGTACTTC
NA	few	TRBV6-1	TRBJ1-5	CASSEVGRGPQHF	TGTGCCAGCAGTGAAGTCGGCAGGGGGCCCCAGCATTTT
NA	few	TRBV2	TRBJ2-5	CASRRVQETQYF	TGTGCCAGCAGGAGGGTACAAGAGACCCAGTACTTC
TRBD2	few	TRBV27	TRBJ2-1	CASSLRTSGRLWDEQFF	TGTGCCAGCAGTCTACGGACTAGCGGGAGGTTATGGGATGAGCAGTTCTTC
TRBD1	NA	TRBV28	TRBJ2-1	CASISGQGAYNEQFF	TGTGCCAGCATATCGGGGCAGGGGGCCTACAATGAGCAGTTCTTC
NA	NA	TRBV10-3	TRBJ1-1	CAISGTENTEAFF	TGTGCCATCAGTGGGACAGAGAACACTGAAGCTTTCTTT